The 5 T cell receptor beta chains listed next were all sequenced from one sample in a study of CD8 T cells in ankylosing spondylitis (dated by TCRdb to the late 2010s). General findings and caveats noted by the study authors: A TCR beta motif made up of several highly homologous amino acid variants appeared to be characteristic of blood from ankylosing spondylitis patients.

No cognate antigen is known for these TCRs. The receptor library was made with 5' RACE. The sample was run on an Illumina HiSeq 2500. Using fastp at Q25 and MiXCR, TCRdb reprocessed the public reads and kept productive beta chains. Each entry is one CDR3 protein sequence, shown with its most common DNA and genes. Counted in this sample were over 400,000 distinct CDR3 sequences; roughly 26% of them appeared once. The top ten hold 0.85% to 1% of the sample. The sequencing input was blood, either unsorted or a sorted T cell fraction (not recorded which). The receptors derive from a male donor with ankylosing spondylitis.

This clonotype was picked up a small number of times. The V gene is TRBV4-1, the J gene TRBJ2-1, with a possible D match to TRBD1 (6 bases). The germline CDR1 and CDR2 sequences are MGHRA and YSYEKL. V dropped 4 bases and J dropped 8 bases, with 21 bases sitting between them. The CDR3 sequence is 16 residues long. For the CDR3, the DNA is TGCGCCAGCAGCCCGGATTGGGGGCGTATCTTGGATGAGCAGTTCTTC. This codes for CASSPDWGRILDEQFF.

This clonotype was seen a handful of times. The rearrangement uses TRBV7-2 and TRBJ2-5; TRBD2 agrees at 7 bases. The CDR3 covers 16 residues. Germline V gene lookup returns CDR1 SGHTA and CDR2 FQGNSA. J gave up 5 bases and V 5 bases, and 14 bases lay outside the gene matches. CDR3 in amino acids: CASSSSAGLEEETQYF. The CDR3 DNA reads TGTGCCAGCAGCAGTTCAGCCGGACTAGAGGAGGAGACCCAGTACTTC.

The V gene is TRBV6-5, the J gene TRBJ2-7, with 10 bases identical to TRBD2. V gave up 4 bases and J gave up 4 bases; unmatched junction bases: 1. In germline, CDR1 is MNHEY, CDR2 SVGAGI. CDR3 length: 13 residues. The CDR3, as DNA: TGTGCCAGCAGTTGGACTAGCGGTTACGAGCAGTACGTC. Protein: CASSWTSGYEQYV.

The CDR3 nucleotides read TGTGCCAGCAGTTTAAGTAGCGGGGGCTACAATGAGCAGTTCTTC. It is translated as CASSLSSGGYNEQFF. The chain employs TRBV12-3 or TRBV12-4 and TRBJ2-1, with 9 bases lining up with TRBD2. The CDR3 is 15 residues long. J gave up 3 bases and V 2 bases, and 2 bases lay outside the gene matches.

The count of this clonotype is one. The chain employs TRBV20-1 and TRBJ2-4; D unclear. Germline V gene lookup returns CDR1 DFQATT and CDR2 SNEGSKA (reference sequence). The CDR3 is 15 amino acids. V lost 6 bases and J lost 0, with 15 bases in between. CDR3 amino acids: CSAPGPPLAKNIQYF. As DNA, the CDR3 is TGCAGTGCCCCCGGGCCCCCGCTAGCCAAAAACATTCAGTACTTC.